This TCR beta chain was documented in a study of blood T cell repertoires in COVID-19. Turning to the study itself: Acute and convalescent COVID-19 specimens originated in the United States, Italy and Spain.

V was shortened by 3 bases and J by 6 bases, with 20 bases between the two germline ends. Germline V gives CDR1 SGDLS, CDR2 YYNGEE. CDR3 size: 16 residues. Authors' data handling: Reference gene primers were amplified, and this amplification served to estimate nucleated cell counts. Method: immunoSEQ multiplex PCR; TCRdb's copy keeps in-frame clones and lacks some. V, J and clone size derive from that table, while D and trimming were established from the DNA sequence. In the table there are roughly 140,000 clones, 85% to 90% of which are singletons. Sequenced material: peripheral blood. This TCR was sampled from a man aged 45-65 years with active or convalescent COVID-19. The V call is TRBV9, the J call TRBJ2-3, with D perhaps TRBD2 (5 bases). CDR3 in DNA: TGTGCCAGCAGCGGAGAGGGAGTTACTGCTGGGGATACGCAGTATTTT. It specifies CASSGEGVTAGDTQYF.